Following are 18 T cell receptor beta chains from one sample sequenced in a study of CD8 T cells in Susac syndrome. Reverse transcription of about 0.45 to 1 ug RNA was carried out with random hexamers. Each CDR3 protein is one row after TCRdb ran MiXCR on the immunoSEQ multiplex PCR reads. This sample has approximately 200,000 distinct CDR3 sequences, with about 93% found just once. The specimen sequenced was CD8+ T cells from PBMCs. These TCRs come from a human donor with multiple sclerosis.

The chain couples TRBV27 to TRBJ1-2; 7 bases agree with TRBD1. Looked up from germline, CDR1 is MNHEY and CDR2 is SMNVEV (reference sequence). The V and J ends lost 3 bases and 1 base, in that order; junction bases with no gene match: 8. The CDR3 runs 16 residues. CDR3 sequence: CASSFSPTGLNYGYTF. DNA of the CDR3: TGTGCCAGCAGTTTTTCTCCGACAGGGCTTAACTATGGCTACACCTTC.

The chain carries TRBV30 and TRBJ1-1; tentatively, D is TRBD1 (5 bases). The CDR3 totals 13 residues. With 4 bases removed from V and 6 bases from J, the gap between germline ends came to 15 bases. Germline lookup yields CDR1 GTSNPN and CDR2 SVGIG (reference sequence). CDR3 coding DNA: TGTGCCTGGATACATAAGGGGTTCTCTGAAGCTTTCTTT. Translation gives CAWIHKGFSEAFF.

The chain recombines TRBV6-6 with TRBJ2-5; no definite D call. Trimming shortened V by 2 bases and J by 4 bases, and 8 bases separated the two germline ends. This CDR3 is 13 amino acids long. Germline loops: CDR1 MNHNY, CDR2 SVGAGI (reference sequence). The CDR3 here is CASSYGMGETQYF. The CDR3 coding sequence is TGTGCCAGCAGTTACGGGATGGGAGAGACCCAGTACTTC.

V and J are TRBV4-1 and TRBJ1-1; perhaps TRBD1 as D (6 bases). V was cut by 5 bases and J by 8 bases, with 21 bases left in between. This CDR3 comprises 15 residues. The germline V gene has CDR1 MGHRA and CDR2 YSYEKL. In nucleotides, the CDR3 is TGCGCCAGCAGCGCAGACTTCGGGACACTAAGAGAAGCTTTCTTT. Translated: CASSADFGTLREAFF.

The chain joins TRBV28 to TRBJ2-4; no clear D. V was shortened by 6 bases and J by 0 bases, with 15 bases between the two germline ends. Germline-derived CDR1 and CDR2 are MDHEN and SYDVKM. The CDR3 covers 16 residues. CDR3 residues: CASSPMAGQAKNIQYF. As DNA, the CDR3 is TGTGCCAGCAGCCCCATGGCCGGTCAAGCCAAAAACATTCAGTACTTC. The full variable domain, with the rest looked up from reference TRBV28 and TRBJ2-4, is DVKVTQSSRYLVKRTGEKVFLECVQDMDHENMFWYRQDPGLGLRLIYFSYDVKMKEKGDIPEGYSVSREKKERFSLILESASTNQTSMYLCASSPMAGQAKNIQYFGAGTRLSVL.

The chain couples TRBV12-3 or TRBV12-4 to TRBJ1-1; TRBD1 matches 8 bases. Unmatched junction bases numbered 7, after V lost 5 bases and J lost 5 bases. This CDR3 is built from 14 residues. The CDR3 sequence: CASSLTGGRTEAFF. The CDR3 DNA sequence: TGTGCCAGCAGTCTAACAGGGGGGCGGACTGAAGCTTTCTTT.

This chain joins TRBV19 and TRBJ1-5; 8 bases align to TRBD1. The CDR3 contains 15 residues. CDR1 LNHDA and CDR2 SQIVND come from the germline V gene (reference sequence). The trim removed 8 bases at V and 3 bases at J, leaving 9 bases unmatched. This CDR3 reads CASSDRGPPNQPQHF. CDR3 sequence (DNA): TGTGCCAGTTCTGACAGGGGCCCCCCCAATCAGCCCCAGCATTTT.

The CDR3 reads CSVEEANEQFF. CDR3 DNA: TGCAGCGTTGAAGAGGCGAATGAGCAGTTCTTC. The chain couples TRBV29-1 to TRBJ2-1, with D unclear. The length of the CDR3 is 11 residues. The germline gives CDR1 SQVTM, CDR2 ANQGSEA. The V end was cut by 0 bases, the J end by 7 bases, with 4 bases between.

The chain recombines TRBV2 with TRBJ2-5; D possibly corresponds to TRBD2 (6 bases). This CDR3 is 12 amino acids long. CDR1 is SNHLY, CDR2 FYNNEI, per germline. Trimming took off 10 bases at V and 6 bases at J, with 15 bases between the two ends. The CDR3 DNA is TGTGCCACCCGGGGGAGCGAAAAGACCCAGTACTTC. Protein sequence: CATRGSEKTQYF.

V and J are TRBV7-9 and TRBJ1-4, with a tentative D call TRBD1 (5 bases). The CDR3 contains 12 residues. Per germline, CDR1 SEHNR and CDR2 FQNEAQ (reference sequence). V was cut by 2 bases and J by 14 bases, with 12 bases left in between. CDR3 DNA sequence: TGTGCCAGCAGCTTAAGCGAAGGGGATCTGTTTTTT. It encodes CASSLSEGDLFF.

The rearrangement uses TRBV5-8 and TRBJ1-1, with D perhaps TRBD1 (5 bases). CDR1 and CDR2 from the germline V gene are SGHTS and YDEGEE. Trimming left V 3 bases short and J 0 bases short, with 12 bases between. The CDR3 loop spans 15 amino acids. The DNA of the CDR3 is TGTGCCAGCAGCTCGACGACAGCCATGAACACTGAAGCTTTCTTT. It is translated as CASSSTTAMNTEAFF.

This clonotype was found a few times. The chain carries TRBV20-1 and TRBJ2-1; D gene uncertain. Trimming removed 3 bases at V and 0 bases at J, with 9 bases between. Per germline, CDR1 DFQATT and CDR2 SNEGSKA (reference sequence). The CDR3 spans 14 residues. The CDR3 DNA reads TGCAGTGCTAGCGGGCGGAGCTCCTACAATGAGCAGTTCTTC. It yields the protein CSASGRSSYNEQFF.

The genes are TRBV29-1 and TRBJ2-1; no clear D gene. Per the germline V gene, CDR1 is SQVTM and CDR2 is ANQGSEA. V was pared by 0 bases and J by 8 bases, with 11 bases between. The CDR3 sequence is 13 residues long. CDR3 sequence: CSVEEESAYEQFF. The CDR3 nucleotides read TGCAGCGTTGAAGAGGAATCGGCGTATGAGCAGTTCTTC.

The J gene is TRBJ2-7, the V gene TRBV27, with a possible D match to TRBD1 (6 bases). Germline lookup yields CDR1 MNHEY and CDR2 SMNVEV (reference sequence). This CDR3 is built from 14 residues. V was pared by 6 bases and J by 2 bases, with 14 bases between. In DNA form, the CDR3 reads TGTGCCAGCAGACCGGACAGTGGGACCTACGAGCAGTACTTC. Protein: CASRPDSGTYEQYF.

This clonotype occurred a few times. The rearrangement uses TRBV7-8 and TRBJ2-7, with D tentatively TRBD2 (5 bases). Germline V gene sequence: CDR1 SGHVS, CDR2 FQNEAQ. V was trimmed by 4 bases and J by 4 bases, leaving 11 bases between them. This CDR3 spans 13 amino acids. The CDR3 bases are TGTGCCAGCAGCTCCGGGGATTCTTACGAGCAGTACTTC. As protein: CASSSGDSYEQYF.

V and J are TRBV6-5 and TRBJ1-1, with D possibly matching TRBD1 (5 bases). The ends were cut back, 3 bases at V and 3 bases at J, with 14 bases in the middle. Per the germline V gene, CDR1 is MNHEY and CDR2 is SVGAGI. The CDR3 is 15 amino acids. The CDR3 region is CASSYGATGDTEAFF. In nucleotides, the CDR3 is TGTGCCAGCAGTTATGGCGCTACAGGCGACACTGAAGCTTTCTTT.

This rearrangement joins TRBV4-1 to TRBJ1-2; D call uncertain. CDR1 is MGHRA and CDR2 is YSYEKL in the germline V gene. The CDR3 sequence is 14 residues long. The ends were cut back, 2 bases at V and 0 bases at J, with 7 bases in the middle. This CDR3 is CASSQRGANYGYTF. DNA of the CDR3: TGCGCCAGCAGCCAACGGGGAGCTAACTATGGCTACACCTTC.

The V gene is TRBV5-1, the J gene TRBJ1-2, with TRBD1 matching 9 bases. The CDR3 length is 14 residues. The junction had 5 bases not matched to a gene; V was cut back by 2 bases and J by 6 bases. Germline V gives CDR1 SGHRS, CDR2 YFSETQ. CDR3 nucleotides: TGCGCCAGCAGCTTCATTAGACAGGGGGATGGCTACACCTTC. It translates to CASSFIRQGDGYTF.